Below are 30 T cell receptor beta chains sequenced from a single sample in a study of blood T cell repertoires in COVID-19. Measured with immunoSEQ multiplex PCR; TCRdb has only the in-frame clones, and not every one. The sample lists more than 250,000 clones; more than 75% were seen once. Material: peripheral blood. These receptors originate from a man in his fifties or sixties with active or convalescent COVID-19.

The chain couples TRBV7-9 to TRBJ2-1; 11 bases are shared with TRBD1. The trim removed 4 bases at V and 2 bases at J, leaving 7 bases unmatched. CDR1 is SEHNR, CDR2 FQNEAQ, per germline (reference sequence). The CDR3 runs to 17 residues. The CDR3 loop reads CASSSTTGQGAYNEQFF. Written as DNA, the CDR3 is TGTGCCAGCAGCTCGACTACGGGACAGGGGGCCTACAATGAGCAGTTCTTC.

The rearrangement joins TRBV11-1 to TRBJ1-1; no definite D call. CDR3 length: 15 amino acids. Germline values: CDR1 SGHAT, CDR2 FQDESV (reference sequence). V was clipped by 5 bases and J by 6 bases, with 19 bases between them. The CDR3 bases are TGTGCCAGCAGCCCTAGTATGATGAACATCGCTGAAGCTTTCTTT. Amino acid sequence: CASSPSMMNIAEAFF.

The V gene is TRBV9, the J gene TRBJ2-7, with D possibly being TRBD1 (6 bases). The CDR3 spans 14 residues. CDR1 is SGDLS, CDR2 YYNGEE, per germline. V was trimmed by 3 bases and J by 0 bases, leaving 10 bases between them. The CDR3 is CASSAWTVSYEQYF. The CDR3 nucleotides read TGTGCCAGCAGCGCCTGGACAGTCTCCTACGAGCAGTACTTC.

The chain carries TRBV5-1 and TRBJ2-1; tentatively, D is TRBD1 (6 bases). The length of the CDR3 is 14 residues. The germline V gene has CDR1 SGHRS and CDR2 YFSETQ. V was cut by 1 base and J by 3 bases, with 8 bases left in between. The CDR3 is CASSLQDSYNEQFF. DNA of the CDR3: TGCGCCAGCAGCTTGCAGGACAGCTACAATGAGCAGTTCTTC.

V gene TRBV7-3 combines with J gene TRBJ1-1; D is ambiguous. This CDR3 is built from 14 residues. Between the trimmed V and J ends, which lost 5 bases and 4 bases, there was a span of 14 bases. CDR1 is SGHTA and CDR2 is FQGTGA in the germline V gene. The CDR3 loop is CASSPHQTGTEAFF. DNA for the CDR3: TGTGCCAGCAGCCCCCACCAGACGGGCACTGAAGCTTTCTTT.

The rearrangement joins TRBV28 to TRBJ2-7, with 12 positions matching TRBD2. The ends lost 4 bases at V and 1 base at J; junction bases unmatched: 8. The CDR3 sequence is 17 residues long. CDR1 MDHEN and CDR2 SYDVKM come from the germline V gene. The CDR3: CASSSPGLAGMSYEQYF. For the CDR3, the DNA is TGTGCCAGCAGTTCCCCCGGACTAGCGGGAATGTCCTACGAGCAGTACTTC.

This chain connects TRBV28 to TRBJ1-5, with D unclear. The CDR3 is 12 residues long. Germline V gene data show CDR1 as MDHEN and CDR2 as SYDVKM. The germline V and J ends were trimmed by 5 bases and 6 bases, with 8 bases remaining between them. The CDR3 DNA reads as TGTGCCAGCAGTCCCCCGAGTCAGCCCCAGCATTTT. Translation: CASSPPSQPQHF.

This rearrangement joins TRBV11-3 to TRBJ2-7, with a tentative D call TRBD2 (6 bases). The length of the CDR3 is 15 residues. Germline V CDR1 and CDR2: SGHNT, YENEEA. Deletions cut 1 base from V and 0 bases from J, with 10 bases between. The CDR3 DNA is TGTGCCAGCAGCTTAGCGAGCGGGTACTCCTACGAGCAGTACTTC. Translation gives CASSLASGYSYEQYF.

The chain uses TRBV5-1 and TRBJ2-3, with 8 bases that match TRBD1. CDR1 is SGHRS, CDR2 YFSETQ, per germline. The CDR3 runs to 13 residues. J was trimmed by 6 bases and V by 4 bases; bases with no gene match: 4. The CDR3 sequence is CASSGGQGDTQYF. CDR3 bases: TGCGCCAGCAGCGGCGGACAGGGCGATACGCAGTATTTT.

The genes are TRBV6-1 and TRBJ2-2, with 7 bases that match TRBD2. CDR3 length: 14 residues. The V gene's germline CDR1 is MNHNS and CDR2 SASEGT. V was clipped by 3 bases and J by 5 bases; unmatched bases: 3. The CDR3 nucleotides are TGTGCCAGCAGTGATGGACTAGTAACCGGGGAGCTGTTTTTT. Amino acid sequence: CASSDGLVTGELFF.

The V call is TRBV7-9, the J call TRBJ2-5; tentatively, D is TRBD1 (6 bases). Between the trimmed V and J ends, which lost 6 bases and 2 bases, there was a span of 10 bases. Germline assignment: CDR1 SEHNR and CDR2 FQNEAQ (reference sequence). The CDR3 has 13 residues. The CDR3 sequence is CASRPTGQETQYF. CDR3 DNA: TGTGCCAGCAGACCGACAGGACAAGAGACCCAGTACTTC.

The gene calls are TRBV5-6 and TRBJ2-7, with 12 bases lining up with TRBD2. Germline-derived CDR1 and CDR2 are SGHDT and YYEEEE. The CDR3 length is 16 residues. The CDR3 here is CASQGTSGRYSYEQYF. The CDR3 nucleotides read TGTGCGTCACAGGGTACTAGCGGGAGGTACTCCTACGAGCAGTACTTC.

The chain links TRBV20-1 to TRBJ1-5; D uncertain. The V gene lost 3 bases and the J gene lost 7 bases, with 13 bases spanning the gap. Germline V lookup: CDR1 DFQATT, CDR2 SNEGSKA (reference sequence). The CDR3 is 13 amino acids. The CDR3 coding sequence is TGCAGTGCTAGTTTGCAGTTCGGGCAGCCCCAGCATTTT. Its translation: CSASLQFGQPQHF.

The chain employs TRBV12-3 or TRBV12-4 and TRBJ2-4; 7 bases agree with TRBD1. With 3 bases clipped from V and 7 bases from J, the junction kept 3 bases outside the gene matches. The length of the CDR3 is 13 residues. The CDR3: CASSFGTANIQYF. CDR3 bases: TGTGCCAGCAGTTTTGGGACAGCCAACATTCAGTACTTC.

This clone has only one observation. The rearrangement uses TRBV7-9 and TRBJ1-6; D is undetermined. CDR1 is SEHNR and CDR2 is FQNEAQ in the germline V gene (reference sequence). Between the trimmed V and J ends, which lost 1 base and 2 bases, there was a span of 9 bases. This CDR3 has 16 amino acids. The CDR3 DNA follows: TGTGCCAGCAGCTTAGAGTCGGAGGCCTATAATTCACCCCTCCACTTT. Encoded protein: CASSLESEAYNSPLHF.

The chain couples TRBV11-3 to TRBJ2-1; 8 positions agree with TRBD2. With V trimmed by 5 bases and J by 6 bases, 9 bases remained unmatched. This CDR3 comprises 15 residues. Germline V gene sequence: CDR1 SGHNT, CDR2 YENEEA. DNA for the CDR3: TGTGCCAGCAGCCCTAGCTTAGCGGGAATCAATGAGCAGTTCTTC. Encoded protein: CASSPSLAGINEQFF.

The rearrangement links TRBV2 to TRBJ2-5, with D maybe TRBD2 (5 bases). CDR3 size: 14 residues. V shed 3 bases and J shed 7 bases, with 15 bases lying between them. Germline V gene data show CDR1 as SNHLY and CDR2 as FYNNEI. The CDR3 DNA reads TGTGCCAGCAGTGAGAGGCTCCCAAGCGGGACCCAGTACTTC. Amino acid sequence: CASSERLPSGTQYF.

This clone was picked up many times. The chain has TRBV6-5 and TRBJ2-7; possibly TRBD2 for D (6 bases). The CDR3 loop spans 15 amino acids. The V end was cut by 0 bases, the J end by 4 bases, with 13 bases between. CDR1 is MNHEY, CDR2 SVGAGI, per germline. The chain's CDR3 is CASSYSRRAGYEQYF. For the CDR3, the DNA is TGTGCCAGCAGTTACTCGAGGAGGGCGGGGTACGAGCAGTACTTC.

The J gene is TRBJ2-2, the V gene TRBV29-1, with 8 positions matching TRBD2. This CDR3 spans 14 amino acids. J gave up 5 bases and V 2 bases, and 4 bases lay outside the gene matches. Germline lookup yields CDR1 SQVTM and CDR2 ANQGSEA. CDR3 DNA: TGCAGCGTTGAAAAGGCTAGCGGGACCGGGGAGCTGTTTTTT. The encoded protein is CSVEKASGTGELFF.

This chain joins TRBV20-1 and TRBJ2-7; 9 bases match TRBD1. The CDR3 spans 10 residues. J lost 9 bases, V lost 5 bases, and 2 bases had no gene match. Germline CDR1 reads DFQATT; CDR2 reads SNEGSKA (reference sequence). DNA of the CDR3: TGCAGTGCTTGGACAGGGGCGCAGTACTTC. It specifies CSAWTGAQYF.

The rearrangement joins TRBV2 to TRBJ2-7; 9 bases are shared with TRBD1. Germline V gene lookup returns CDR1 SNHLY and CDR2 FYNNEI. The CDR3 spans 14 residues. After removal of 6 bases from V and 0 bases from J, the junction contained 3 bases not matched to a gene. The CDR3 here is CASRQTGGSYEQYF. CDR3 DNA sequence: TGTGCCAGCAGACAGACAGGGGGCTCCTACGAGCAGTACTTC. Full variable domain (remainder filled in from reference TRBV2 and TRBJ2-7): EPEVTQTPSHQVTQMGQEVILRCVPISNHLYFYWYRQILGQKVEFLVSFYNNEISEKSEIFDDQFSVERPDGSNFTLKIRSTKLEDSAMYFCASRQTGGSYEQYFGPGTRLTVT.

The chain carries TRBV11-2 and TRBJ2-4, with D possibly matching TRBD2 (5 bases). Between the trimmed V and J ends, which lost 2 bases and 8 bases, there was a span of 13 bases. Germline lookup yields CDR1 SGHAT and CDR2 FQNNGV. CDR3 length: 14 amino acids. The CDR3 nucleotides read TGTGCCAGCAGCTTATCTCTAGCCAAGGACATTCAGTACTTC. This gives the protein CASSLSLAKDIQYF.

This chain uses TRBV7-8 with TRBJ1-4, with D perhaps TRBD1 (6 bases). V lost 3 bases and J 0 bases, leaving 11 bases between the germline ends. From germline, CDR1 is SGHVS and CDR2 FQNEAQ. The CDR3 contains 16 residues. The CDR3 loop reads CASSFGRTATNEKLFF. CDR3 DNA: TGTGCCAGCAGCTTTGGGCGGACAGCAACTAATGAAAAACTGTTTTTT.

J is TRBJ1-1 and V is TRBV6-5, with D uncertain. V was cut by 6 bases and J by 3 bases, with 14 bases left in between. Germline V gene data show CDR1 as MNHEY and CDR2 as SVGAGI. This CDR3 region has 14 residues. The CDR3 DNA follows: TGTGCCAGCAGCCAAACAGTGGGCGACACTGAAGCTTTCTTT. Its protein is CASSQTVGDTEAFF.

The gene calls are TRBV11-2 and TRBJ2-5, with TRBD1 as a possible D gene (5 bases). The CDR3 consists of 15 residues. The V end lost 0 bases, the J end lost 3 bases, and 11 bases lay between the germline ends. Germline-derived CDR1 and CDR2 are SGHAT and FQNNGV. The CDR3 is CASSLEATEKETQYF. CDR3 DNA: TGTGCCAGCAGCTTAGAAGCGACAGAGAAAGAGACCCAGTACTTC.

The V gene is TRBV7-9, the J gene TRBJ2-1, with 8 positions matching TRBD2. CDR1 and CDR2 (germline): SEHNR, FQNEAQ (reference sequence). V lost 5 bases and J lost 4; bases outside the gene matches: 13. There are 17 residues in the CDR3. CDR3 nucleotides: TGTGCCAGCAGCCCGATACCAGCGGGAGAGTCGTACAATGAGCAGTTCTTC. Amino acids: CASSPIPAGESYNEQFF.

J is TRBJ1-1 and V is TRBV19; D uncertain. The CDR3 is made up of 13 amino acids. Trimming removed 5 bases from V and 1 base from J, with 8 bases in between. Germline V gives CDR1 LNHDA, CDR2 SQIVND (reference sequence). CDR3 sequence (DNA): TGTGCCAGTAGTGCGCGAAAGAACACTGAAGCTTTCTTT. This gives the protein CASSARKNTEAFF. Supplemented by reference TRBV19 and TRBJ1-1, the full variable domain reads DGGITQSPKYLFRKEGQNVTLSCEQNLNHDAMYWYRQDPGQGLRLIYYSQIVNDFQKGDIAEGYSVSREKKESFPLTVTSAQKNPTAFYLCASSARKNTEAFFGQGTRLTVV.

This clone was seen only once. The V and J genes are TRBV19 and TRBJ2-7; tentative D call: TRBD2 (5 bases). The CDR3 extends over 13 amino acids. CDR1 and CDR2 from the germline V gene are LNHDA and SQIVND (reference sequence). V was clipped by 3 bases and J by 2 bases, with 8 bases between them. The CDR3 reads CASSMRVPYEQYF. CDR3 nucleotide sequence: TGTGCCAGTAGTATGCGGGTTCCCTACGAGCAGTACTTC. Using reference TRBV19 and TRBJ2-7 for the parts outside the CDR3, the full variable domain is DGGITQSPKYLFRKEGQNVTLSCEQNLNHDAMYWYRQDPGQGLRLIYYSQIVNDFQKGDIAEGYSVSREKKESFPLTVTSAQKNPTAFYLCASSMRVPYEQYFGPGTRLTVT.

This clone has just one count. The CDR3 bases are TGCGCCAGCAGTGAGTCGAACAGGGGGGGTAGGTTCTTC. Translated, it gives CASSESNRGGRFF. This rearrangement joins TRBV10-2 to TRBJ2-1; the D gene is possibly TRBD1 (8 bases). Trimming cost V 0 bases and J 15 bases, with 15 bases left between them. Germline CDR1 and CDR2: WSHSY and SAAADI. This CDR3 is built from 13 residues.

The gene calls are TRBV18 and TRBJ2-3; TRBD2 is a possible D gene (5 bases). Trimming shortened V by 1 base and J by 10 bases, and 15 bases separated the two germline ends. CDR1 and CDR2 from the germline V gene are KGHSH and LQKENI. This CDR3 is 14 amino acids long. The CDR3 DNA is TGTGCCAGCTCACCACTCGCTAGCTTTATGGCGCAGTATTTT. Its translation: CASSPLASFMAQYF.